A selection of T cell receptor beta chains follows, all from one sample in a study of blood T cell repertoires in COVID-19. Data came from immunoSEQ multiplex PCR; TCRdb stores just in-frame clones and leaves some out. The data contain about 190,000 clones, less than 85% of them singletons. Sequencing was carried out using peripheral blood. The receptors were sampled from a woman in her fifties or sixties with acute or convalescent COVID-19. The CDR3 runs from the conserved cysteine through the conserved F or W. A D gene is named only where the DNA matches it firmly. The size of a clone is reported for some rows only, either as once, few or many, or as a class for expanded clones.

CDR3: CATSDSRQGGYEQYF; DNA: TGTGCCACCAGTGATTCAAGACAGGGGGGGTACGAGCAGTACTTC; J: TRBJ2-7; V: TRBV24-1; size: NA; D: TRBD1
CDR3: CASSSVAANEQFF; DNA: TGTGCCAGCAGCTCCGTAGCTGCCAATGAGCAGTTCTTC; J: TRBJ2-1; V: TRBV7-2; size: NA; D: NA
CDR3: CASSFSGTGGEKLFF; DNA: TGTGCCAGCAGTTTCTCCGGGACAGGGGGTGAAAAACTGTTTTTT; J: TRBJ1-4; V: TRBV28; size: once; D: TRBD1
CDR3: CAISGRSTGRNEQFF; DNA: TGTGCCATCAGTGGCCGATCGACAGGGCGGAATGAGCAGTTCTTC; J: TRBJ2-1; V: TRBV10-3; size: NA; D: TRBD1
CDR3: CASSPRTSPRHNEQFF; DNA: TGTGCCAGCAGCCCTCGGACTAGCCCCCGACACAATGAGCAGTTCTTC; J: TRBJ2-1; V: TRBV9; size: once; D: TRBD2
CDR3: CASSERLAPTDTQYF; DNA: TGTGCCAGCAGTGAAAGGCTAGCCCCAACAGATACGCAGTATTTT; J: TRBJ2-3; V: TRBV6-1; size: NA; D: NA
CDR3: CASSIVGSGRPGAKNIQYF; DNA: TGTGCCAGTAGTATAGTGGGTAGCGGGAGGCCAGGCGCCAAAAACATTCAGTACTTC; J: TRBJ2-4; V: TRBV19; size: NA; D: TRBD2
CDR3: CASSPAGWLEAFF; DNA: TGTGCCAGCAGTCCGGCGGGGTGGCTTGAAGCTTTCTTT; J: TRBJ1-1; V: TRBV28; size: NA; D: NA
CDR3: CASGSTSGGYNEQFF; DNA: TGCGCCAGCGGTTCAACTAGCGGGGGGTACAATGAGCAGTTCTTC; J: TRBJ2-1; V: TRBV23-1; size: NA; D: TRBD2
CDR3: CASRSGTLTQETQYF; DNA: TGTGCCAGCAGGTCCGGGACACTCACTCAAGAGACCCAGTACTTC; J: TRBJ2-5; V: TRBV11-2; size: NA; D: NA
CDR3: CASSRDRVNTGELFF; DNA: TGTGCCAGCAGTCGGGACAGAGTAAACACCGGGGAGCTGTTTTTT; J: TRBJ2-2; V: TRBV2; size: few; D: TRBD1
CDR3: CASSLGDRLVNEQFF; DNA: TGTGCCAGCAGCTTAGGGGACAGGCTCGTAAATGAGCAGTTCTTC; J: TRBJ2-1; V: TRBV11-3; size: NA; D: TRBD1
CDR3: CASSQLRGLVEDEQFF; DNA: TGTGCCAGCAGCCAACTCAGGGGACTAGTAGAAGATGAGCAGTTCTTC; J: TRBJ2-1; V: TRBV3-1/TRBV3-2; size: NA; D: TRBD2
CDR3: CASSPKQGAYGYTF; DNA: TGTGCCAGCAGCCCCAAACAGGGGGCCTATGGCTACACCTTC; J: TRBJ1-2; V: TRBV5-6; size: NA; D: TRBD1
CDR3: CASSIPGGGRYNEQFF; DNA: TGTGCCAGTAGTATTCCAGGTGGGGGGAGATACAATGAGCAGTTCTTC; J: TRBJ2-1; V: TRBV19; size: NA; D: NA
CDR3: CASSFDYGHLNTEAFF; DNA: TGTGCCAGCAGTTTTGATTACGGACACCTGAACACTGAAGCTTTCTTT; J: TRBJ1-1; V: TRBV28; size: NA; D: NA
CDR3: CASSEMTSGKRETQYF; DNA: TGTGCCAGCAGTGAAATGACTAGCGGGAAACGGGAGACCCAGTACTTC; J: TRBJ2-5; V: TRBV25-1; size: few; D: TRBD2
CDR3: CASSLNRGLPYEQYF; DNA: TGTGCCAGCAGCTTAAACAGGGGACTTCCCTACGAGCAGTACTTC; J: TRBJ2-7; V: TRBV7-2; size: NA; D: NA
CDR3: CSVETKGRNTEAFF; DNA: TGCAGCGTTGAGACCAAGGGGCGGAACACTGAAGCTTTCTTT; J: TRBJ1-1; V: TRBV29-1; size: NA; D: NA
CDR3: CASRLEGFSAGTSGGNAPDEQYF; DNA: TGTGCAAGTCGCTTAGAGGGCTTCAGTGCCGGGACTAGCGGGGGGAACGCACCCGACGAGCAGTACTTC; J: TRBJ2-7; V: TRBV12-2; size: many; D: NA
CDR3: CASSVRGLLENTIYF; DNA: TGTGCCAGCAGCGTCAGGGGGCTTCTAGAAAACACCATATATTTT; J: TRBJ1-3; V: TRBV7-2; size: few; D: TRBD1
CDR3: CASSKTGTKTQYF; DNA: TGTGCCAGCAGCAAGACAGGGACAAAGACCCAGTACTTC; J: TRBJ2-5; V: TRBV27; size: few; D: TRBD1
CDR3: CASSLEASSGRAGEQYF; DNA: TGTGCCAGCAGCTTAGAAGCCTCTAGCGGGAGGGCGGGAGAGCAGTACTTC; J: TRBJ2-7; V: TRBV7-8; size: NA; D: TRBD2
CDR3: CASSPPSGAFYNEQFF; DNA: TGTGCCAGCTCACCACCGTCAGGGGCTTTTTACAATGAGCAGTTCTTC; J: TRBJ2-1; V: TRBV18; size: NA; D: NA
CDR3: CASSLGQTQETQYF; DNA: TGTGCCAGCAGCTTGGGACAGACTCAAGAGACCCAGTACTTC; J: TRBJ2-5; V: TRBV7-2; size: NA; D: TRBD1
CDR3: CSVQFQGGTEAFF; DNA: TGCAGCGTTCAGTTTCAAGGGGGAACTGAAGCTTTCTTT; J: TRBJ1-1; V: TRBV29-1; size: NA; D: NA
CDR3: CASSYGRGYEQYF; DNA: TGTGCCAGCAGTTACGGGAGGGGCTACGAGCAGTACTTC; J: TRBJ2-7; V: TRBV27; size: few; D: TRBD2
CDR3: CATSALTEETQYF; DNA: TGTGCCACCAGTGCCCTAACCGAAGAGACCCAGTACTTC; J: TRBJ2-5; V: TRBV24-1; size: NA; D: NA
CDR3: CASSRTSGRAFYNEQFF; DNA: TGTGCCAGCAGCCGGACTAGCGGGAGGGCCTTCTACAATGAGCAGTTCTTC; J: TRBJ2-1; V: TRBV5-6; size: NA; D: TRBD2
CDR3: CASSADSPRTGELFF; DNA: TGTGCCAGCAGCGCAGACAGCCCCCGCACCGGGGAGCTGTTTTTT; J: TRBJ2-2; V: TRBV6-5; size: NA; D: NA
CDR3: CASSTMDRTIYNEQFF; DNA: TGTGCCAGCAGTACCATGGACAGGACGATCTACAATGAGCAGTTCTTC; J: TRBJ2-1; V: TRBV25-1; size: NA; D: TRBD1
CDR3: CASSHRDTPYEQYF; DNA: TGTGCCAGCAGCCACCGGGACACCCCCTACGAGCAGTACTTC; J: TRBJ2-7; V: TRBV16; size: NA; D: NA
CDR3: CASSYPGQGAPEAFF; DNA: TGTGCCAGCAGTTATCCGGGACAGGGGGCCCCTGAAGCTTTCTTT; J: TRBJ1-1; V: TRBV6-2/TRBV6-3; size: NA; D: TRBD1
CDR3: CALQSLGGVQETQYF; DNA: TGTGCCCTCCAGTCCCTCGGGGGAGTCCAAGAGACCCAGTACTTC; J: TRBJ2-5; V: TRBV6-5; size: NA; D: NA
CDR3: CASSQVGGSPLHF; DNA: TGTGCCAGCAGCCAAGTGGGAGGTTCACCCCTCCACTTT; J: TRBJ1-6; V: TRBV14; size: NA; D: NA
CDR3: CASGVRSGAKYNEQFF; DNA: TGTGCCAGCGGGGTCCGTTCGGGAGCAAAGTACAATGAGCAGTTCTTC; J: TRBJ2-1; V: TRBV25-1; size: NA; D: NA
CDR3: CASSARQGPDEQYF; DNA: TGTGCCAGCAGCGCGCGACAGGGCCCGGACGAGCAGTACTTC; J: TRBJ2-7; V: TRBV7-9; size: few; D: TRBD1
CDR3: CASSRGQPNTGELFF; DNA: TGTGCCAGCAGCCGGGGACAGCCTAACACCGGGGAGCTGTTTTTT; J: TRBJ2-2; V: TRBV7-6; size: NA; D: TRBD1
CDR3: CASSGSGGDLGYTQYF; DNA: TGTGCCAGCAGCGGTAGCGGGGGGGACCTGGGTTACACGCAGTATTTT; J: TRBJ2-3; V: TRBV9; size: NA; D: TRBD2
CDR3: CASSLAPTGTEAFF; DNA: TGCGCCAGCAGCTTGGCCCCAACGGGGACTGAAGCTTTCTTT; J: TRBJ1-1; V: TRBV5-1; size: NA; D: NA
CDR3: CASSPRQAATGELFF; DNA: TGTGCCAGCAGCCCTAGACAGGCGGCCACCGGGGAGCTGTTTTTT; J: TRBJ2-2; V: TRBV11-2; size: once; D: NA
CDR3: CASSYSGGSYEQYF; DNA: TGTGCCAGCAGCTATAGCGGGGGGTCCTACGAGCAGTACTTC; J: TRBJ2-7; V: TRBV13; size: NA; D: TRBD2
CDR3: CATLGLQNTGELFF; DNA: TGTGCCACCCTGGGACTACAGAACACCGGGGAGCTGTTTTTT; J: TRBJ2-2; V: TRBV28; size: NA; D: TRBD2
CDR3: CASSYVVTEAFF; DNA: TGTGCCAGCAGTTACGTCGTTACTGAAGCTTTCTTT; J: TRBJ1-1; V: TRBV6-6; size: NA; D: NA
CDR3: CASSLGQVSTNEKLFF; DNA: TGTGCCAGCAGCTTGGGGCAGGTCTCGACTAATGAAAAACTGTTTTTT; J: TRBJ1-4; V: TRBV5-8; size: NA; D: NA
CDR3: CASSLVGLATDTQYF; DNA: TGTGCCAGCAGCTTGGTGGGGCTAGCGACGGATACGCAGTATTTT; J: TRBJ2-3; V: TRBV5-6; size: NA; D: NA
CDR3: CASSFYGDTQYF; DNA: TGTGCCAGCAGTTTCTACGGAGATACGCAGTATTTT; J: TRBJ2-3; V: TRBV28; size: NA; D: NA
CDR3: CASSSHSYTEAFF; DNA: TGTGCCAGCAGTTCTCACTCCTACACTGAAGCTTTCTTT; J: TRBJ1-1; V: TRBV6-6; size: NA; D: NA
CDR3: CASSAAGASYNEQFF; DNA: TGCGCCAGCAGTGCGGCGGGAGCGTCCTACAATGAGCAGTTCTTC; J: TRBJ2-1; V: TRBV10-2; size: NA; D: TRBD2
CDR3: CASSSDRDNSPLHF; DNA: TGCGCCAGCAGCTCTGACAGGGATAATTCACCCCTCCACTTT; J: TRBJ1-6; V: TRBV5-1; size: once; D: TRBD1
CDR3: CASRQAGLKEKLFF; DNA: TGTGCCAGCAGGCAGGCTGGACTTAAGGAAAAACTGTTTTTT; J: TRBJ1-4; V: TRBV28; size: NA; D: NA